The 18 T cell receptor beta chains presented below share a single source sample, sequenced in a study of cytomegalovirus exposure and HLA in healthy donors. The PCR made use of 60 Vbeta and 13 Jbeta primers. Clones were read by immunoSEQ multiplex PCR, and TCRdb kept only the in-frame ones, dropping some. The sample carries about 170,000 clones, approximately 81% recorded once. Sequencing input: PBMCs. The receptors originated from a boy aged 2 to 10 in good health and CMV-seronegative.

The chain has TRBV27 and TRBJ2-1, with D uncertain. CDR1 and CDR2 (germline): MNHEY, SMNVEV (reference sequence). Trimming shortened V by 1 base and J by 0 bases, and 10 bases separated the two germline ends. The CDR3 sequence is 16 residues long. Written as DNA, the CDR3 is TGTGCCAGCAGTTTATTTACCTCTAGCTCCTACAATGAGCAGTTCTTC. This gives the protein CASSLFTSSSYNEQFF.

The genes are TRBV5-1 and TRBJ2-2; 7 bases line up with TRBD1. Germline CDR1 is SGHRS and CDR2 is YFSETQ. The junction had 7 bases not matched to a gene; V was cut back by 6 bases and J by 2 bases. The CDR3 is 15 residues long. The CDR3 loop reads CASTLDRPNTGELFF. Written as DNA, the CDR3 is TGCGCCAGCACCCTGGACAGGCCAAACACCGGGGAGCTGTTTTTT.

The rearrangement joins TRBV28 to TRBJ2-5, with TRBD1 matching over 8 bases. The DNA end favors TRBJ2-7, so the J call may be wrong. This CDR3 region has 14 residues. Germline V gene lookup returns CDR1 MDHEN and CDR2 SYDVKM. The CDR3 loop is CASSDRQGRYEQYF. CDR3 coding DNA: TGTGCCAGCAGTGATAGACAGGGGAGGTACGAGCAGTACTTC.

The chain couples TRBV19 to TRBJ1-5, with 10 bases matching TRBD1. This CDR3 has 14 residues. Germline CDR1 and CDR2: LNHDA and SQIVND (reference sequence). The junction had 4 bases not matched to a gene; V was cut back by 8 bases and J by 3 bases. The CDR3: CASSDRGNNQPQHF. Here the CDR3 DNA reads TGTGCCAGTTCGGACAGGGGGAACAATCAGCCCCAGCATTTT. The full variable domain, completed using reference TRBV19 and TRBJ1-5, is DGGITQSPKYLFRKEGQNVTLSCEQNLNHDAMYWYRQDPGQGLRLIYYSQIVNDFQKGDIAEGYSVSREKKESFPLTVTSAQKNPTAFYLCASSDRGNNQPQHFGDGTRLSIL.

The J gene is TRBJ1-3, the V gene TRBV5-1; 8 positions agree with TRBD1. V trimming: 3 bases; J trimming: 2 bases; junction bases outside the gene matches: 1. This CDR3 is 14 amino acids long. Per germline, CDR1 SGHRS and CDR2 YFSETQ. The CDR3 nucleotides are TGCGCCAGCAGCTCGACAGGGGCTGGAAACACCATATATTTT. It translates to CASSSTGAGNTIYF.

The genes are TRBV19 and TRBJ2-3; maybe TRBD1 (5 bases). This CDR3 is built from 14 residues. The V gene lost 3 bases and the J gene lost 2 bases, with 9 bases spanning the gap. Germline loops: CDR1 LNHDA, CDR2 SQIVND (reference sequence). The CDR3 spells CASSMGQPTDTQYF. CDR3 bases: TGTGCCAGTAGTATGGGGCAGCCCACAGATACGCAGTATTTT. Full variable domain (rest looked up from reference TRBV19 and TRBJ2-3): DGGITQSPKYLFRKEGQNVTLSCEQNLNHDAMYWYRQDPGQGLRLIYYSQIVNDFQKGDIAEGYSVSREKKESFPLTVTSAQKNPTAFYLCASSMGQPTDTQYFGPGTRLTVL.

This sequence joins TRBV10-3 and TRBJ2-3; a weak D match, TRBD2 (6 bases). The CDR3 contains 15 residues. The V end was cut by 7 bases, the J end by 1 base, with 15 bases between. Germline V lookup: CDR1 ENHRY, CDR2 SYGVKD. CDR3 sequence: CAIKVGPGGTDTQYF. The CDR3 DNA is TGTGCCATCAAGGTGGGCCCGGGGGGCACAGATACGCAGTATTTT.

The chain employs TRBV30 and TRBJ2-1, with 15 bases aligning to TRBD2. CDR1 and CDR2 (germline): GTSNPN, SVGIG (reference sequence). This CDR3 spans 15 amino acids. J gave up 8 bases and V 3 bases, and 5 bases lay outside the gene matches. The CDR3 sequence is CAWSGGLAGGDEQFF. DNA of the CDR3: TGTGCCTGGAGCGGAGGACTAGCGGGAGGGGATGAGCAGTTCTTC.

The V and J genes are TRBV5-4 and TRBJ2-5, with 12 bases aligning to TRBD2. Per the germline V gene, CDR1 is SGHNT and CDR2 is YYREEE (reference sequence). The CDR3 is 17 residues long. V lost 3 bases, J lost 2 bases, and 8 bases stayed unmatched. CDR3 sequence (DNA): TGTGCCAGCAGCTCCGGACTAGCGGGGAGGGGGCAAGAGACCCAGTACTTC. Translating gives CASSSGLAGRGQETQYF.

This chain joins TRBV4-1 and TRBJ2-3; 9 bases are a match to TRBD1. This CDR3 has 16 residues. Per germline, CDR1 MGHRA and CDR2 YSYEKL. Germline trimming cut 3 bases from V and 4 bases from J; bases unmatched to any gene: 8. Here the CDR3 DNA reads TGCGCCAGCAGCCAGGATCCGGGACAGGGTCCAGATACGCAGTATTTT. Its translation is CASSQDPGQGPDTQYF.

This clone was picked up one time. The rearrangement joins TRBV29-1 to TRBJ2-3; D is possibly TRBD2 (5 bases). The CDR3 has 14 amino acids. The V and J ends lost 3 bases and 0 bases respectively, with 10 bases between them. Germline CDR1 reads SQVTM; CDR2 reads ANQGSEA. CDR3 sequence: CSVEEVRSTDTQYF. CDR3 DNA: TGCAGCGTTGAGGAGGTGCGGAGCACAGATACGCAGTATTTT.

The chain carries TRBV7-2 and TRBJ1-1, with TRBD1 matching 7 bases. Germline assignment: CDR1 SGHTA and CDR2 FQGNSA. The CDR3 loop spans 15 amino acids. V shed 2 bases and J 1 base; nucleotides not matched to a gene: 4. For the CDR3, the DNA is TGTGCCAGCAGCTTACCCACAGGGGCGAACACTGAAGCTTTCTTT. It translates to CASSLPTGANTEAFF.

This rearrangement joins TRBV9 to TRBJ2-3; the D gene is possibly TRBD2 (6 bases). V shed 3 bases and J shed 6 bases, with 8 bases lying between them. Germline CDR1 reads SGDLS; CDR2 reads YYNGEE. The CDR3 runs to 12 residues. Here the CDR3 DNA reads TGTGCCAGCAGCGGGGACTTCGATACGCAGTATTTT. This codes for CASSGDFDTQYF.

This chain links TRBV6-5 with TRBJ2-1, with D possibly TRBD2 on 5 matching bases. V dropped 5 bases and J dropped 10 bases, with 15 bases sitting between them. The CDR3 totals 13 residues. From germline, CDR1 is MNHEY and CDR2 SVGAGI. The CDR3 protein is CASSQTFSGEQFF. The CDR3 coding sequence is TGTGCCAGCAGTCAGACCTTTTCGGGGGAGCAGTTCTTC.

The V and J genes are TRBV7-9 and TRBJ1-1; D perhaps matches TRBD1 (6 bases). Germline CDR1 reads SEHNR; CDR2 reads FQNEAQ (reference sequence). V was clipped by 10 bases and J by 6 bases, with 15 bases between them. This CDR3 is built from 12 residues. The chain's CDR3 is CAIRLGGSEAFF. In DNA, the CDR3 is TGTGCCATCCGTCTAGGGGGATCTGAAGCTTTCTTT.

The CDR3 DNA reads as TGTGCCAGCAGTGGCCCGGACAGAAACACCGGGGAGCTGTTTTTT. Its translation: CASSGPDRNTGELFF. The gene calls are TRBV6-1 and TRBJ2-2, with D perhaps matching TRBD1 (6 bases). V was trimmed by 4 bases and J by 2 bases, leaving 11 bases between them. CDR1 MNHNS and CDR2 SASEGT come from the germline V gene. There are 15 residues in the CDR3.

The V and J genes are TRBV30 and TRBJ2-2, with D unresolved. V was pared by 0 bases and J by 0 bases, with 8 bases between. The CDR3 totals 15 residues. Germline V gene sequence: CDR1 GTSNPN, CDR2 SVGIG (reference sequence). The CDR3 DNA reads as TGTGCCTGGAGTGTCCTTGCGGCGAACACCGGGGAGCTGTTTTTT. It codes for CAWSVLAANTGELFF.

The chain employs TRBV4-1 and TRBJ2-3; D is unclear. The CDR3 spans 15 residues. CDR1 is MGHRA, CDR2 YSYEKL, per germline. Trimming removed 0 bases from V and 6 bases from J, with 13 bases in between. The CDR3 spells CASSQEEVRSDTQYF. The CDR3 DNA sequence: TGCGCCAGCAGCCAAGAAGAGGTGAGGAGCGATACGCAGTATTTT.